Below are 26 T cell receptor beta chains sequenced from a single sample in a study of blood T cell repertoires in COVID-19. Sequenced by immunoSEQ multiplex PCR; TCRdb stores in-frame clones only, minus some. The table records over 120,000 clones, around 87% of them present only once. Material: PBMCs or T cells enriched from blood (not recorded which). The receptors come from a man aged 55 to 70 who had recovered from COVID-19.

The V and J genes are TRBV3-1 (or the pseudogene TRBV3-2) and TRBJ2-2, with D possibly TRBD1 on 5 matching bases. CDR1 LGHDT and CDR2 YNNKEL come from the germline V gene (reference sequence). The V end was cut by 3 bases, the J end by 6 bases, with 11 bases between. This CDR3 contains 14 residues. The CDR3 DNA is TGTGCCAGCAGCCATTTGGGGCGGTCCGGGGAGCTGTTTTTT. Protein product: CASSHLGRSGELFF.

This clone has more than one count but fewer than ten. V and J are TRBV30 and TRBJ1-5; D is uncertain. CDR1 and CDR2 (germline): GTSNPN, SVGIG (reference sequence). V was cut by 0 bases and J by 7 bases, with 10 bases left in between. The CDR3 sequence is 13 residues long. CDR3 in amino acids: CAWSVQIGQPQHF. As DNA, the CDR3 is TGTGCCTGGAGTGTACAGATTGGCCAGCCCCAGCATTTT.

This chain uses TRBV10-3 with TRBJ2-1; D uncertain. Germline-derived CDR1 and CDR2 are ENHRY and SYGVKD. V was trimmed by 5 bases and J by 0 bases, leaving 11 bases between them. This CDR3 spans 15 amino acids. The CDR3 DNA reads as TGTGCCATCAGTCGAGCCACGAGCTCCTACAATGAGCAGTTCTTC. This sequence encodes CAISRATSSYNEQFF.

The genes are TRBV4-1 and TRBJ2-5, with 8 bases that match TRBD2. The CDR3 spans 14 residues. The germline V gene encodes CDR1 MGHRA and CDR2 YSYEKL. V trimming: 4 bases; J trimming: 5 bases; junction bases outside the gene matches: 6. The DNA of the CDR3 is TGCGCCAGCAGCCTAGCGGGACTACTTGAGACCCAGTACTTC. Protein: CASSLAGLLETQYF.

This chain's CDR3 is CASSSYGTHRPYGYTF. The CDR3 nucleotides are TGTGCCAGCAGCTCCTACGGGACTCACAGGCCGTATGGCTACACCTTC. This chain links TRBV5-6 with TRBJ1-2; tentatively, D is TRBD1 (5 bases). V lost 3 bases, J lost 5 bases, and 20 bases lay in between. There are 16 residues in the CDR3. Germline V gene lookup returns CDR1 SGHDT and CDR2 YYEEEE. The variable domain in full, completed from reference TRBV5-6 and TRBJ1-2, reads DAGVTQSPTHLIKTRGQQVTLRCSPKSGHDTVSWYQQALGQGPQFIFQYYEEEERQRGNFPDRFSGHQFPNYSSELNVNALLLGDSALYLCASSSYGTHRPYGYTFGSGTRLTVV.

This clone came up a few times. The chain recombines TRBV7-9 with TRBJ2-1; TRBD1 agrees at 9 bases. Germline CDR1 reads SEHNR; CDR2 reads FQNEAQ (reference sequence). The CDR3 loop spans 15 amino acids. V was clipped by 5 bases and J by 4 bases; unmatched bases: 6. The CDR3 region is CASSPFGQGYNEQFF. CDR3 nucleotides: TGTGCCAGCAGCCCTTTTGGACAGGGGTACAATGAGCAGTTCTTC.

This chain uses TRBV3-1 (or the pseudogene TRBV3-2) with TRBJ2-7; D not resolved. V was shortened by 3 bases and J by 6 bases, with 6 bases between the two germline ends. The length of the CDR3 is 11 residues. Germline CDR1 is LGHDT and CDR2 is YNNKEL (reference sequence). The CDR3 nucleotides are TGTGCCAGCAGCCAGGGCACCGAGCAGTACTTC. Its protein is CASSQGTEQYF.

In its sample, this clone was seen a few times. The rearrangement links TRBV18 to TRBJ1-5, with 10 positions matching TRBD1. CDR1 KGHSH and CDR2 LQKENI come from the germline V gene. This CDR3 contains 14 residues. V was clipped by 5 bases and J by 6 bases; unmatched bases: 4. The CDR3 region is CASSSTGGSQPQHF. Written as DNA, the CDR3 is TGTGCCAGCTCATCGACAGGGGGCTCTCAGCCCCAGCATTTT. Drawing the rest from reference TRBV18 and TRBJ1-5, the complete variable domain is NAGVMQNPRHLVRRRGQEARLRCSPMKGHSHVYWYRQLPEEGLKFMVYLQKENIIDESGMPKERFSAEFPKEGPSILRIQQVVRGDSAAYFCASSSTGGSQPQHFGDGTRLSIL.

The genes are TRBV5-1 and TRBJ1-2; 7 bases fit TRBD1. Germline V gene data show CDR1 as SGHRS and CDR2 as YFSETQ. V gave up 2 bases and J gave up 2 bases; unmatched junction bases: 6. The CDR3 runs to 15 residues. The DNA for the CDR3 is TGCGCCAGCAGCTTTTCCGACAGGGCCAACTATGGCTACACCTTC. Translation: CASSFSDRANYGYTF.

This clone was counted once. This chain uses TRBV5-4 with TRBJ1-4; 8 bases align to TRBD1. Trimming cost V 4 bases and J 7 bases; bases outside gene matches: 12. This CDR3 contains 16 residues. In germline, CDR1 is SGHNT, CDR2 YYREEE (reference sequence). The CDR3 sequence: CASSDKKTGGSEKLFF. The DNA for the CDR3 is TGTGCCAGCAGCGACAAAAAAACAGGGGGGTCTGAAAAACTGTTTTTT.

The chain employs TRBV6-5 and TRBJ2-1; 9 positions agree with TRBD1. Germline V CDR1 and CDR2: MNHEY, SVGAGI. This CDR3 is 15 amino acids long. V lost 6 bases and J lost 4; bases outside the gene matches: 7. The CDR3 DNA follows: TGTGCCAGCAGAAGAGACAGGGGGTTGTACAATGAGCAGTTCTTC. The encoded protein is CASRRDRGLYNEQFF.

The genes are TRBV9 and TRBJ1-3; possible D gene TRBD1, 5 bases. Germline values: CDR1 SGDLS, CDR2 YYNGEE. V was trimmed by 0 bases and J by 0 bases, leaving 10 bases between them. This CDR3 contains 16 residues. The CDR3 nucleotides read TGTGCCAGCAGCGTAGCTTGGGGCCTCTCTGGAAACACCATATATTTT. Its protein is CASSVAWGLSGNTIYF. Using reference TRBV9 and TRBJ1-3 for the parts outside the CDR3, the full variable domain is DSGVTQTPKHLITATGQRVTLRCSPRSGDLSVYWYQQSLDQGLQFLIQYYNGEERAKGNILERFSAQQFPDLHSELNLSSLELGDSALYFCASSVAWGLSGNTIYFGEGSWLTVV.

The chain uses TRBV6-6 and TRBJ1-5, with D hard to call. The CDR3 contains 13 residues. Germline V lookup: CDR1 MNHNY, CDR2 SVGAGI (reference sequence). V dropped 7 bases and J dropped 5 bases, with 12 bases sitting between them. The CDR3: CASIREGHQPQHF. CDR3 DNA: TGTGCCAGCATACGTGAGGGCCATCAGCCCCAGCATTTT.

The chain has TRBV29-1 and TRBJ1-3; 10 nucleotides match TRBD1. V dropped 3 bases and J dropped 8; count of bases not matched to a gene: 10. Germline values: CDR1 SQVTM, CDR2 ANQGSEA. This CDR3 has 15 residues. The DNA of the CDR3 is TGCAGCGTTGAGGGCGGAGGGACAGGGGCGGACACCATATATTTT. This codes for CSVEGGGTGADTIYF.

This clone was seen just once. This sequence joins TRBV6-5 and TRBJ1-5; 7 bases align to TRBD1. Per germline, CDR1 MNHEY and CDR2 SVGAGI. The CDR3 sequence is 14 residues long. V lost 6 bases and J lost 1; bases outside the gene matches: 3. The CDR3 loop reads CASSRQGSNQPQHF. CDR3 in DNA: TGTGCCAGCAGCCGACAGGGCAGCAATCAGCCCCAGCATTTT.

The chain combines TRBV9 with TRBJ1-4, with 8 nucleotides matching TRBD1. This CDR3 is built from 13 residues. CDR1 is SGDLS and CDR2 is YYNGEE in the germline V gene. V dropped 4 bases and J dropped 8; count of bases not matched to a gene: 4. The CDR3 DNA follows: TGTGCCAGCAGCCCCTGGACAGGGGAAAAACTGTTTTTT. Translated, it gives CASSPWTGEKLFF.

The table lists this clone with a count of one. The J gene is TRBJ2-7, the V gene TRBV30; tentatively, D is TRBD1 (7 bases). Trimming cost V 3 bases and J 2 bases, with 20 bases left between them. Germline lookup yields CDR1 GTSNPN and CDR2 SVGIG (reference sequence). This CDR3 spans 16 amino acids. The CDR3 is CAWRDPDREVPYEQYF. DNA for the CDR3: TGTGCCTGGAGGGATCCTGACAGGGAGGTTCCCTACGAGCAGTACTTC.

This sequence joins TRBV7-2 and TRBJ2-1; 11 bases fit TRBD2. Unmatched junction bases numbered 4, after V lost 3 bases and J lost 3 bases. Germline V lookup: CDR1 SGHTA, CDR2 FQGNSA. The CDR3 sequence is 16 residues long. The CDR3 region is CASSFSGRGVYNEQFF. The CDR3 DNA is TGTGCCAGCAGCTTTAGCGGGAGGGGGGTCTACAATGAGCAGTTCTTC.

CDR3 protein: CAWSVRGEFFHEQYF. The DNA for the CDR3 is TGTGCCTGGAGTGTACGGGGGGAATTTTTCCACGAGCAGTACTTC. This chain connects TRBV30 to TRBJ2-7; 7 bases fit TRBD2. The germline gives CDR1 GTSNPN, CDR2 SVGIG (reference sequence). The CDR3 loop spans 15 amino acids. Trimming cost V 0 bases and J 5 bases; bases outside gene matches: 10.

Comment on this clone: One junction end does not reproduce the germline sequence, and a read error may be involved. The rearrangement joins TRBV7-7 to TRBJ2-7; possibly TRBD2 for D (5 bases). Germline CDR1 is SSHAT and CDR2 is FNYEAQ (reference sequence). This CDR3 spans 13 amino acids. The CDR3 DNA sequence: TGTGCTAGCAGCTCTGGACTGATCTACGAGCAGTACTTC. Encoded protein: CASSSGLIYEQYF.

V and J are TRBV15 and TRBJ1-1; D is unresolved. The CDR3 covers 15 residues. V gave up 0 bases and J gave up 1 base, with 9 bases separating them. CDR1 and CDR2 (germline): LNHNV, YYDKDF (reference sequence). CDR3: CATSRDRTENTEAFF. The CDR3 DNA is TGTGCCACCAGCAGAGATCGGACTGAGAACACTGAAGCTTTCTTT.

Remarks on this clone: Other DNA sequences of this sample code for an identical CDR3. J is TRBJ1-5 and V is TRBV19, with no clear D. From germline, CDR1 is LNHDA and CDR2 SQIVND (reference sequence). The V gene lost 1 base and the J gene lost 0 bases, with 4 bases spanning the gap. This CDR3 is 14 amino acids long. The CDR3 region has the DNA TGTGCCAGTAGTATAGGTTATAGCAATCAGCCCCAGCATTTT. It yields the protein CASSIGYSNQPQHF.

The V and J genes are TRBV6-5 and TRBJ1-6; the D is unclear. Germline lookup yields CDR1 MNHEY and CDR2 SVGAGI. The CDR3 runs to 13 residues. Deletions cut 6 bases from V and 12 bases from J, with 15 bases between. The DNA of the CDR3 is TGTGCCAGCAGGACGGGGTATCTTTTACCCCTCCACTTT. The encoded protein is CASRTGYLLPLHF.

About this clone itself: Distinct nucleotide sequences in the sample also encode this CDR3. The chain carries TRBV18 and TRBJ1-2; no reliable D call. The V gene's germline CDR1 is KGHSH and CDR2 LQKENI. The CDR3 covers 13 residues. V lost 2 bases, J lost 2 bases, and 6 bases lay in between. CDR3 in amino acids: CASSPGGNYGYTF. CDR3 in DNA: TGTGCCAGCTCACCAGGCGGGAACTATGGCTACACCTTC. Full variable domain (remainder filled in from reference TRBV18 and TRBJ1-2): NAGVMQNPRHLVRRRGQEARLRCSPMKGHSHVYWYRQLPEEGLKFMVYLQKENIIDESGMPKERFSAEFPKEGPSILRIQQVVRGDSAAYFCASSPGGNYGYTFGSGTRLTVV.

The gene calls are TRBV19 and TRBJ2-2; 14 nucleotides align to TRBD2. CDR3 size: 19 residues. Germline lookup yields CDR1 LNHDA and CDR2 SQIVND (reference sequence). The V and J ends lost 0 bases and 7 bases, in that order; junction bases with no gene match: 10. The CDR3 DNA reads as TGTGCCAGTAGTATAGAAGGACTGGGACTAGCGGGAGACCACGGGGAGCTGTTTTTT. Translated: CASSIEGLGLAGDHGELFF. Full variable domain (missing parts from reference TRBV19 and TRBJ2-2): DGGITQSPKYLFRKEGQNVTLSCEQNLNHDAMYWYRQDPGQGLRLIYYSQIVNDFQKGDIAEGYSVSREKKESFPLTVTSAQKNPTAFYLCASSIEGLGLAGDHGELFFGEGSRLTVL.

The chain is built from TRBV3-1 (or the pseudogene TRBV3-2) and TRBJ2-7; D call uncertain. Germline loops: CDR1 LGHDT, CDR2 YNNKEL (reference sequence). V lost 0 bases and J 9 bases, leaving 9 bases between the germline ends. The length of the CDR3 is 12 residues. CDR3 sequence reads: CASSQDTRRQYF. The CDR3 nucleotides read TGTGCCAGCAGCCAAGATACTCGGAGGCAGTACTTC.